This T cell receptor beta chain appears in the sequencing data of a study of cytomegalovirus exposure and HLA in healthy donors (dated by TCRdb to 2017 to 2019). Regarding the study in general: An earlier analysis of roughly 630 of the donors reported approximately 290 Gb of sequence data and 100 million to 130 million unique TCR beta sequences from around 200 million T cells. An early release covering roughly 640 HLA-typed donors comprised around 300 gigabases of sequencing data and approximately 80 million unique TCR sequences. The genetic ancestry cluster associated with self-reported Caucasian donors included about 84% of the roughly 390 genotyped donors. The aim of the study was to test whether cataloging public T cell receptors could identify signatures of past pathogen exposure. The study profiled the T cell repertoires of hundreds of subjects by immunosequencing and related them to cytomegalovirus serostatus. Along with the roughly 670-subject first cohort, a separate validation cohort of over a hundred different subjects was used. High-throughput TCR immunosequencing, statistical association of individual TCRs with disease status, and machine learning were combined to predict cytomegalovirus infection status. In a later analysis, previously published TCR beta repertoires from 670 or so donors were re-analyzed and high-resolution HLA genotyping was added so that TCR occurrence patterns could be studied. The later analysis used no new phenotypic data to find candidate immune exposures, relying instead on TCR beta sequences and their occurrence across donors. An earlier analysis of 587 of the donors applied high-throughput TCR beta sequencing to assess whether each TCR beta V gene segment acted as functional or pseudogenic. Alongside the repertoire data, information on donor age, sex, ethnicity and CMV serostatus was compiled. In a later genetic analysis, genome-wide SNP genotypes for about three fifths of the roughly 670 donors were used, and that subset was treated as a discovery cohort. All discovery cohort repertoires had been generated on a single sequencing platform. Both class I and class II loci were covered by HLA typing, at four-digit resolution. The number of donors typed differed by locus, with roughly 620-630 for A, B, C, DRB1 and DQB1, around 500 for DQA1, 600 to 610 for DPA1, and 400 to 490 for DPB1. Roughly five DR-DQ haplotypes were treated as single units for association and clustering because of strong linkage in the cohort. Across some 400 genotyped donors of the cohort, an average of about 240,000 unique TCR beta nucleotide sequences per donor were sequenced, and roughly a sixth of those sequences were non-productive.

Findings and caveats that apply to the study as a whole: According to a later analysis, parvovirus B19, influenza, CMV and Epstein-Barr virus appeared linked to several top co-occurrence clusters. A later genetic analysis reported fewer N-insertions in productive TCRs among donors in an Asian-associated ancestry cluster than the approximately 670-donor mean. HLA typing was unavailable for some donors at each locus, so association tests used only the typed subset. A further reported finding was that TCR beta sequences accurately predicted the HLA-A and HLA-B alleles for most subjects in the first cohort. In vitro tests confirmed that a few of the cytomegalovirus-associated TCR beta chains recognize cytomegalovirus antigens. When HLA alleles, especially DR and DQ, strongly co-occurred, TCR associations were difficult to assign to individual alleles. V-gene and J-gene trimming of TCR beta chains was associated with a missense DCLRE1C variant in a later genetic analysis, and the association was replicated in an independent cohort. Some IMGT-functional V segments, including TRBV6-2 and TRBV6-3, could not be told apart with the 87-base-pair reads, so those segments were excluded. While some public TCRs were present in many individuals, most TCR sequences turned up only very rarely across donors. The study listed 150 to 200 TCR beta chains as associated with cytomegalovirus. According to the authors, the approach could potentially be generalized to other disease states and immunological phenotypes. Correlated functional status among segregating V segments might reflect linkage disequilibrium, but an unknown experimental factor could not be ruled out. According to a later analysis, most CMV-associated TCR beta chains appeared to be HLA-restricted, and the HLA associations seemed to be driven largely by CMV exposure. In a later analysis, HLA-associated TCR beta chains showed more clonal expansion and lower generation probabilities than non-associated chains that were equally common. Specific HLA alleles were associated with around 18,000 TCR beta sequences at a false discovery rate of 0.05 in a later analysis. The classifier was reported to diagnose cytomegalovirus status with high specificity and sensitivity in both the original and validation cohorts. Because counts were too low, about 15 rarely observed V segments, including chromosome 9 orphons, were left out of the earlier analysis of several hundred of the donors. The sequencing pipeline was judged likely to have produced a cluster of highly shared sequence variants as a technical artifact. This cohort had only TCR beta chains sequenced, and the lack of alpha or paired-chain data limited which features could be detected. An earlier analysis of roughly 570 of the donors showed that most TCR beta V segments appeared in productive rearrangements either about 87% or about 30% of the time, which broadly matched IMGT annotations. The presence/absence analyses assumed that sequencing depth was roughly uniform across donors, and that assumption may not be true. For the cohort, immune exposure information was limited to CMV serostatus. In a later analysis, TCR association rates were found to vary across HLA loci, with the most associated TCRs seen for DRB1 alleles and the fewest for HLA-C alleles.

To note about this clone: Its specific antigen is unknown. The sample holds no much larger clone one base away, and base qualities are not on file.

Library generation was performed with the immunoSEQ multiplex PCR assay. A mixture of 60 forward primers for TCR Vbeta segments and 13 reverse primers for TCR Jbeta segments was used in the multiplex PCR. Amplification of the CDR3 region of rearranged TCR beta genes was performed with a multiplex PCR assay on genomic DNA. On the Illumina HiSeq System, the amplified TCR beta libraries were sequenced as 87-base-pair reads. Concerning the study's data processing: A later analysis tallied 75 million to 95 million unique TCR beta chains across the approximately 670 repertoires, and about 10 million of those chains were shared by two or more donors. Raw reads were error-corrected and collapsed into unique sequences by a nearest-neighbor algorithm in which closely related sequences were merged to remove PCR and sequencing errors. To assign V, D and J gene segments, CDR3 sequences were aligned to IMGT reference sequences. For a sequence to be retained, at least a six-nucleotide match to both a V gene segment and a J gene segment was required. A rearrangement was called productive if the CDR3 had no stop codons and remained in frame with V and J, and every other rearrangement was called non-productive. Following IMGT convention, CDR3 was defined as the stretch from the second conserved V-encoded cysteine to the conserved J-encoded phenylalanine. The earlier analysis of 587 of the donors excluded sequences that lacked an unambiguous match to a single V gene segment. An earlier analysis of 587 of the donors classified V segments as functional when productive rearrangements were above 56.7% and as segregating when the standard deviation between donors was above 5%. A statistical classification framework was built to diagnose cytomegalovirus status from the catalog of TCR beta chain sequences. A later analysis assigned V and J genes by comparing TCR nucleotide sequences with IMGT/GENE-DB human TR gene sequences. In a later analysis, CDR3 sequences and most-parsimonious VDJ recombination scenarios were assigned using the TCRdist pipeline. A later analysis defined each TCR beta chain by its CDR3 amino acid sequence plus V-gene family, and excluded reads lacking a unique V-gene family. To address suspected cross-contamination and a sequencing artifact, a later analysis removed 592 highly shared, low-generation-probability nucleotide sequences. For each public chain, a later analysis derived a clonal expansion index from normalized ranks of inferred template counts within each repertoire. Generation probabilities in a later analysis came from a VDJ recombination model fitted to out-of-frame rearrangements, and those results were checked against IGoR. A later analysis scored TCR-TCR, TCR-HLA and TCR-CMV co-occurrence with hypergeometric tests, applying a repertoire-size bias correction to TCR pairs. To estimate false discovery rates, a later analysis permuted the HLA or CMV assignments 20 times. In a later analysis, co-occurring TCRs were grouped using DBSCAN, and TCRdist sequence similarity was added for clustering within HLA-allele-positive subsets. Repertoires with fewer than 30,000 or more than 120,000 public chains, plus five repertoires with anomalous nucleotide sharing, were excluded from co-occurrence clustering. TCRdb holds this immuneACCESS table with in-frame rearrangements only. Some clones are missing; in checked studies, unresolved V genes explain under half, and the rest has no known cause. The DNA gave D and trimming, while V, J and clone size come from that table. Within this sample are some 220,000 clones, with around 80% of them counted one time only. Clones ranked in the top ten supply less than 0.6% of the sample.

The cohort comprised fewer than 700 healthy bone marrow donors. At the time of sampling, every cohort member was nominally healthy, though immune exposures that went unrecorded were likely present. The donor tested CMV seronegative, placing the donor among the 352 seronegative members of the cohort. Every donor gave a peripheral blood sample, and the peripheral blood mononuclear cells from that sample were used for TCR beta sequencing. Genomic DNA extraction from the blood cell samples was performed with the Qiagen DNeasy Blood Extraction Kit. Inclusive of the bounding cysteine and phenylalanine, the CDR3 is 14 residues long. Only the CDR3 part of the read is kept: 42 bases, read in frame from the first base. According to the germline V gene (reference sequence), CDR1 reads SEHNR and CDR2 reads FQNEAQ.

The sequenced sample consisted of PBMCs. The sequence derives from a boy aged 5-17 years in good health and CMV-seronegative. Recombination connected TRBV7-9 to TRBJ2-5, with TRBD1 perhaps the D gene, on 5 matching bases. The J call is doubtful: the DNA matches TRBJ2-7 better. The DNA sequence is as follows: TGTGCCAGCAGCTTAAGGCAGGGCCCCTACGAGCAGTACTTC. Protein translation: CASSLRQGPYEQYF.